One and the same sample provided the 29 T cell receptor beta chains below, sequenced in a study of cytomegalovirus exposure and HLA in healthy donors. The protocol was immunoSEQ multiplex PCR, while the TCRdb copy is restricted to in-frame clones and leaves out a portion. Altogether roughly 220,000 clones are present, approximately 88% being singletons, with the ten largest covering 11% to 15%. Source material: PBMCs. The receptors were gathered from a woman aged 25 to 39 in good health and CMV-seropositive.

The rearrangement joins TRBV13 to TRBJ2-7, with TRBD1 matching 8 bases. Germline assignment: CDR1 PRHDT and CDR2 FYEKMQ (reference sequence). CDR3 length: 13 amino acids. Trimming cost V 8 bases and J 5 bases; bases outside gene matches: 8. The CDR3 DNA follows: TGTGCCAGCCGCGGACAGGGTACCCACGAGCAGTACTTC. It yields the protein CASRGQGTHEQYF.

This clone was counted only a few times. This rearrangement joins TRBV7-3 to TRBJ2-3, with D perhaps assigned TRBD1 or TRBD2 (6 bases each). Germline V CDR1 and CDR2: SGHTA, FQGTGA. V was pared by 5 bases and J by 5 bases, with 14 bases between. The CDR3 contains 14 residues. The CDR3 region has the DNA TGTGCCAGCAGCCCCCAAGGGGGGCAAGATACGCAGTATTTT. As protein: CASSPQGGQDTQYF.

This clone was seen a single time. V usage is TRBV19 and J usage is TRBJ2-7; 7 bases map to TRBD1. The V gene end was trimmed by 5 bases and the J gene end by 0 bases; junction bases not matched to a gene: 7. CDR3 length: 15 residues. Germline V gene sequence: CDR1 LNHDA, CDR2 SQIVND (reference sequence). CDR3 protein: CASSPSTGRSYEQYF. The CDR3 region has the DNA TGTGCCAGTAGTCCCTCGACAGGGCGCTCCTACGAGCAGTACTTC.

This rearrangement joins TRBV10-3 to TRBJ1-2; 9 bases agree with TRBD1. The germline CDR1 and CDR2 sequences are ENHRY and SYGVKD. The V and J ends lost 5 bases and 6 bases, in that order; junction bases with no gene match: 13. This CDR3 has 16 residues. CDR3: CAISNRDREGLNGYTF. CDR3 bases: TGTGCCATCAGTAACCGGGACAGGGAAGGGCTAAATGGCTACACCTTC.

The rearrangement links TRBV29-1 to TRBJ2-7; 8 nucleotides agree with TRBD1. The J segment lost 2 bases and the V segment lost 2 bases, leaving 11 bases of the junction unmatched. CDR3 size: 16 residues. Germline CDR1 reads SQVTM; CDR2 reads ANQGSEA. In nucleotides, the CDR3 is TGCAGCGTTGAAACCCCACTGACAGGGGAGGCCTACGAGCAGTACTTC. Amino acids: CSVETPLTGEAYEQYF.

The chain links TRBV4-2 to TRBJ2-1; 8 bases match TRBD2. The germline V gene encodes CDR1 LGHNA and CDR2 YNFKEQ. The V gene end was trimmed by 0 bases and the J gene end by 3 bases; junction bases not matched to a gene: 7. CDR3 length: 17 amino acids. The CDR3 DNA follows: TGTGCCAGCAGCCAAGACGGGTTAGCGGGATTCTACAATGAGCAGTTCTTC. Protein product: CASSQDGLAGFYNEQFF.

The V and J genes are TRBV27 and TRBJ2-7; the D gene is possibly TRBD1 (6 bases). CDR1 is MNHEY and CDR2 is SMNVEV in the germline V gene (reference sequence). The CDR3 is 14 residues long. V was pared by 3 bases and J by 3 bases, with 12 bases between. The CDR3 region is CASSFRGTDYEQYF. CDR3 nucleotides: TGTGCCAGCAGTTTTAGGGGGACCGACTACGAGCAGTACTTC.

This clone has only a few counts. This chain connects TRBV5-1 to TRBJ1-3; possible D gene TRBD1, 6 bases. The germline V gene encodes CDR1 SGHRS and CDR2 YFSETQ. V was clipped by 0 bases and J by 1 base, with 14 bases between them. CDR3 length: 17 residues. The CDR3, as DNA: TGCGCCAGCAGCTTGGGCCCACAGGGATATTCTGGAAACACCATATATTTT. It is translated as CASSLGPQGYSGNTIYF.

The genes are TRBV5-6 and TRBJ2-7, with D perhaps being TRBD1 or TRBD2 (5 bases each). Trimming cost V 5 bases and J 5 bases, with 14 bases left between them. Germline CDR1 reads SGHDT; CDR2 reads YYEEEE. The CDR3 extends over 13 amino acids. CDR3: CASSDRDPNEQYF. The CDR3 region has the DNA TGTGCCAGCAGTGACCGGGACCCAAACGAGCAGTACTTC.

The V call is TRBV19, the J call TRBJ1-5, with D tentatively TRBD1 (5 bases). Germline V CDR1 and CDR2: LNHDA, SQIVND (reference sequence). The CDR3 totals 15 residues. V was shortened by 5 bases and J by 5 bases, with 16 bases between the two germline ends. CDR3 DNA: TGTGCCAGTAGTTCGCTCCGGGGACGTGATCAGCCCCAGCATTTT. Translation: CASSSLRGRDQPQHF.

The chain combines TRBV27 with TRBJ1-2, with D maybe TRBD1 (5 bases). Looked up from germline, CDR1 is MNHEY and CDR2 is SMNVEV (reference sequence). The CDR3 covers 14 residues. With 5 bases removed from V and 4 bases from J, the gap between germline ends came to 14 bases. CDR3 sequence (DNA): TGTGCCAGCAGTCCATCAGGGCTTACCTATGGCTACACCTTC. Its protein is CASSPSGLTYGYTF.

The chain has TRBV9 and TRBJ2-1; TRBD2 aligns across 11 bases. The J segment lost 7 bases and the V segment lost 0 bases, leaving 9 bases of the junction unmatched. The length of the CDR3 is 17 residues. Germline CDR1 and CDR2: SGDLS and YYNGEE. CDR3 region: CASSVELTSGRRNEQFF. The CDR3 nucleotides are TGTGCCAGCAGCGTAGAACTAACTAGCGGGAGACGAAATGAGCAGTTCTTC.

The CDR3 region has the DNA TGTGCCTCTAGAATAAGCTCCTACGAGCAGTACTTC. Amino acids: CASRISSYEQYF. The chain is built from TRBV30 and TRBJ2-7; no definite D call. The V end lost 7 bases, the J end lost 0 bases, and 10 bases lay between the germline ends. Germline CDR1 reads GTSNPN; CDR2 reads SVGIG (reference sequence). The CDR3 covers 12 residues.

The V and J genes are TRBV11-2 and TRBJ1-2, with a possible D match to TRBD1 (6 bases). Looked up from germline, CDR1 is SGHAT and CDR2 is FQNNGV. V was trimmed by 5 bases and J by 5 bases, leaving 15 bases between them. This CDR3 has 14 residues. The CDR3 here is CASSPPTGGYGYTF. CDR3 nucleotide sequence: TGTGCCAGCAGCCCACCGACAGGCGGATATGGCTACACCTTC.

As for this clone: In the same sample, other DNA sequences code for this CDR3. The chain is built from TRBV9 and TRBJ2-2, with D uncertain. Germline loops: CDR1 SGDLS, CDR2 YYNGEE. This CDR3 is 13 amino acids long. V was shortened by 0 bases and J by 1 base, with 1 base between the two germline ends. The CDR3 reads CASSVGNTGELFF. In DNA form, the CDR3 reads TGTGCCAGCAGCGTAGGGAACACCGGGGAGCTGTTTTTT.

V usage is TRBV6-5 and J usage is TRBJ1-2; the D is unclear. Deletions cut 6 bases from V and 7 bases from J, with 12 bases between. This CDR3 comprises 12 residues. The V gene's germline CDR1 is MNHEY and CDR2 SVGAGI. The CDR3 coding sequence is TGTGCCAGCAGAAACCCAGGTTTTGGCTACACCTTC. Its translation: CASRNPGFGYTF.

This chain connects TRBV9 to TRBJ2-3; 8 bases line up with TRBD2. The CDR3 has 14 amino acids. Germline lookup yields CDR1 SGDLS and CDR2 YYNGEE. The V segment lost 0 bases and the J segment 6 bases; nucleotides outside the gene matches: 3. The CDR3 DNA follows: TGTGCCAGCAGCGTAGCGGGAGGGCCGGATACGCAGTATTTT. It codes for CASSVAGGPDTQYF.

This clone was counted a single time. The chain recombines TRBV6-5 with TRBJ1-1; D not certain. The germline gives CDR1 MNHEY, CDR2 SVGAGI. This CDR3 contains 11 residues. V lost 6 bases and J 10 bases, leaving 12 bases between the germline ends. The CDR3 nucleotides read TGTGCCAGCAGAAGGGCGGGAGTAGCTTTCTTT. It encodes CASRRAGVAFF.

J is TRBJ2-5 and V is TRBV15; D call uncertain. Trimming removed 3 bases from V and 4 bases from J, with 6 bases in between. Germline CDR1 LNHNV, CDR2 YYDKDF (reference sequence). The CDR3 length is 12 residues. In DNA, the CDR3 is TGTGCCACCAGCAGGAGAGGAGAGACCCAGTACTTC. Protein sequence: CATSRRGETQYF. The complete variable domain, with remaining parts taken from reference TRBV15 and TRBJ2-5, reads DAMVIQNPRYQVTQFGKPVTLSCSQTLNHNVMYWYQQKSSQAPKLLFHYYDKDFNNEADTPDNFQSRRPNTSFCFLDIRSPGLGDTAMYLCATSRRGETQYFGPGTRLLVL.

The chain combines TRBV30 with TRBJ2-5; D remains unclear. V was shortened by 0 bases and J by 6 bases, with 14 bases between the two germline ends. In germline, CDR1 is GTSNPN, CDR2 SVGIG (reference sequence). The CDR3 contains 14 residues. In nucleotides, the CDR3 is TGTGCCTGGAGTGTAGTAGGTGGCTCCCAGACCCAGTACTTC. Encoded protein: CAWSVVGGSQTQYF.

This chain uses TRBV4-1 with TRBJ1-2; maybe TRBD1 (5 bases). Germline V gene lookup returns CDR1 MGHRA and CDR2 YSYEKL. The CDR3 consists of 14 residues. V shed 4 bases and J shed 8 bases, with 17 bases lying between them. The CDR3 DNA sequence: TGCGCCAGCAGCCCCTCCGCCATTGGGGGGGGCTACACCTTC. Its translation: CASSPSAIGGGYTF.

The gene calls are TRBV6-6 and TRBJ1-5; D unclear. With 4 bases removed from V and 14 bases from J, the gap between germline ends came to 9 bases. Per germline, CDR1 MNHNY and CDR2 SVGAGI (reference sequence). CDR3 length: 10 amino acids. The CDR3 is CASSSTTKHF. The CDR3 region has the DNA TGTGCCAGCAGTTCCACTACAAAGCATTTT.

This clone is a singleton in its sample. The V gene is TRBV7-9, the J gene TRBJ1-1, with D hard to call. The CDR3 consists of 13 residues. Deletions cut 4 bases from V and 2 bases from J, with 8 bases between. The V gene's germline CDR1 is SEHNR and CDR2 FQNEAQ (reference sequence). The CDR3, as DNA: TGTGCCAGCAGCTCGACACAAAACACTGAAGCTTTCTTT. Its protein product is CASSSTQNTEAFF.

The chain uses TRBV6-5 and TRBJ1-2; 8 positions match TRBD1. The CDR3 sequence is 15 residues long. Trimming removed 0 bases from V and 2 bases from J; junction bases left unmatched: 2. CDR1 and CDR2 (germline): MNHEY, SVGAGI. The CDR3 sequence: CASSYSRGPNYGYTF. In nucleotides, the CDR3 is TGTGCCAGCAGTTACTCCAGGGGGCCAAACTATGGCTACACCTTC.

The J gene is TRBJ1-2, the V gene TRBV20-1; D uncertain. CDR1 and CDR2 from the germline V gene are DFQATT and SNEGSKA (reference sequence). V lost 6 bases and J lost 4, with 9 bases in between. The CDR3 extends over 11 amino acids. This chain's CDR3 is CSASPSYGYTF. The DNA of the CDR3 is TGCAGTGCAAGCCCCTCCTATGGCTACACCTTC.

The rearrangement joins TRBV30 to TRBJ2-7; 13 positions match TRBD2. The CDR3 totals 15 residues. Germline assignment: CDR1 GTSNPN and CDR2 SVGIG (reference sequence). The V segment lost 2 bases and the J segment 5 bases; nucleotides outside the gene matches: 6. CDR3 in DNA: TGTGCCTGGAGTTCCGAGACTAGCGGGAGGCACGAGCAGTACTTC. It specifies CAWSSETSGRHEQYF.

The chain combines TRBV7-6 with TRBJ2-3, with 9 bases identical to TRBD2. With 3 bases clipped from V and 3 bases from J, the junction kept 7 bases outside the gene matches. The germline V gene encodes CDR1 SGHVS and CDR2 FNYEAQ. The length of the CDR3 is 16 residues. CDR3 loop: CASSLTSGIRTDTQYF. In nucleotides, the CDR3 is TGTGCCAGCAGCTTGACTAGCGGTATAAGGACAGATACGCAGTATTTT. Filled out from reference TRBV7-6 and TRBJ2-3, the complete variable domain reads GAGVSQSPRYKVTKRGQDVALRCDPISGHVSLYWYRQALGQGPEFLTYFNYEAQQDKSGLPNDRFSAERPEGSISTLTIQRTEQRDSAMYRCASSLTSGIRTDTQYFGPGTRLTVL.

This chain uses TRBV2 with TRBJ2-3; no definite D call. CDR3 length: 12 amino acids. Germline V CDR1 and CDR2: SNHLY, FYNNEI. Between the trimmed V and J ends, which lost 6 bases and 5 bases, there was a span of 9 bases. The CDR3 loop is CASRAARDTQYF. In nucleotides, the CDR3 is TGTGCCAGCAGGGCCGCAAGAGATACGCAGTATTTT.

The chain recombines TRBV7-6 with TRBJ2-7; 10 bases map to TRBD2. Trimming cost V 1 base and J 1 base; bases outside gene matches: 1. The V gene's germline CDR1 is SGHVS and CDR2 FNYEAQ. CDR3 length equals 15 residues. The CDR3 nucleotides are TGTGCCAGCAGCTTAGAGCGGGGGGGATCCTACGAGCAGTACTTC. Its translation is CASSLERGGSYEQYF.